Shown below are 15 T cell receptor beta chains from a single sample sequenced in a study of shared clonotypes between healthy human individuals. The assay was immunoSEQ multiplex PCR, and TCRdb's table has in-frame clones only and misses some. The data contain roughly 1 million clones, around 75% of them singletons. The sequenced material came from memory CD4+ T cells sorted from blood. Noted subset: CD45RA-negative fraction. All receptors derive from a man aged 18-30 years in good health.

The CDR3 coding sequence is TGTGCCAGCTCACCCCGAGTTGGGGGTATGAGTGAAAAACTGTTTTTT. Protein product: CASSPRVGGMSEKLFF. J is TRBJ1-4 and V is TRBV18; D may be TRBD1 (5 bases). The CDR3 extends over 16 amino acids. CDR1 KGHSH and CDR2 LQKENI come from the germline V gene. Trimming cost V 3 bases and J 7 bases, with 18 bases left between them.

To note about this clone: A much larger clone is a single base away; this may be a read error. Other DNA variants within this sample encode the same CDR3. V and J are TRBV5-6 and TRBJ2-3, with D uncertain. Germline assignment: CDR1 SGHDT and CDR2 YYEEEE. This CDR3 is built from 12 residues. Trimming stripped 2 bases from V and 2 bases from J, with 3 bases between. The DNA for the CDR3 is TGTGCCAGCAGCTTAGTCACAGATACGCAGTATTTT. This gives the protein CASSLVTDTQYF.

This chain connects TRBV25-1 to TRBJ1-1; the D gene is possibly TRBD1 (5 bases). V was cut by 3 bases and J by 4 bases, with 21 bases left in between. The CDR3 covers 17 residues. Germline CDR1 MGHDK, CDR2 SYGVNS. This CDR3 is CASSEGYGRRGFTEAFF. The CDR3 coding sequence is TGTGCCAGCAGTGAGGGTTACGGCCGAAGGGGATTCACTGAAGCTTTCTTT.

Turning to this clone: Other DNA sequences within the sample encode an identical CDR3. This chain joins TRBV6-6 and TRBJ2-2; no reliable D call. The CDR3 loop spans 12 amino acids. Germline lookup yields CDR1 MNHNY and CDR2 SVGAGI (reference sequence). The V end lost 5 bases, the J end lost 5 bases, and 6 bases lay between the germline ends. This CDR3 is CASSRSTGELFF. CDR3 DNA: TGTGCCAGCAGTCGAAGTACCGGGGAGCTGTTTTTT.

The chain has TRBV7-8 and TRBJ2-1; D gene ambiguous. Germline V lookup: CDR1 SGHVS, CDR2 FQNEAQ. Trimming shortened V by 1 base and J by 9 bases, and 25 bases separated the two germline ends. CDR3 length equals 18 residues. The CDR3 coding sequence is TGTGCCAGCAGCTTAGGGTCCTCCGGCACCAGTCTTCGCCTTGAGCAGTTCTTC. Its translation is CASSLGSSGTSLRLEQFF.

This chain joins TRBV6-1 and TRBJ2-2; possibly TRBD2 for D (5 bases). The CDR3 has 14 amino acids. Germline V gives CDR1 MNHNS, CDR2 SASEGT. With 4 bases removed from V and 4 bases from J, the gap between germline ends came to 10 bases. CDR3 protein: CASSARTLTGELFF. As DNA, the CDR3 is TGTGCCAGCAGTGCCCGGACTCTCACCGGGGAGCTGTTTTTT.

This chain connects TRBV6-1 to TRBJ2-7, with D maybe TRBD1 (6 bases). The CDR3 runs to 11 residues. Germline V lookup: CDR1 MNHNS, CDR2 SASEGT. V lost 8 bases and J lost 7, with 12 bases in between. Here the CDR3 DNA reads TGTGCCAGCTGGGGGCAGGGGGAGCAGTACTTC. The encoded protein is CASWGQGEQYF.

Points on this clone: The junction departs from the called germline gene at one end, perhaps through a read error. In nucleotides, the CDR3 is TGTGCTAGCAGCCCAACTAGCCAGAGCACAGATACGCAGTATTTT. As protein: CASSPTSQSTDTQYF. The V gene is TRBV7-7, the J gene TRBJ2-3; D might be TRBD2 (6 bases). The CDR3 runs 15 residues. CDR1 is SSHAT and CDR2 is FNYEAQ in the germline V gene (reference sequence).

The V and J genes are TRBV7-2 and TRBJ1-6; D perhaps matches TRBD1 (6 bases). CDR3 length: 14 residues. The V end lost 4 bases, the J end lost 10 bases, and 14 bases lay between the germline ends. Germline V gives CDR1 SGHTA, CDR2 FQGNSA. As DNA, the CDR3 is TGTGCCAGCAGCTCAGACCAGGGGCGATCACCCCTCCACTTT. It is translated as CASSSDQGRSPLHF.

This rearrangement joins TRBV13 to TRBJ2-2, with TRBD2 matching over 8 bases. Germline loops: CDR1 PRHDT, CDR2 FYEKMQ (reference sequence). V gave up 3 bases and J gave up 4 bases; unmatched junction bases: 4. The CDR3 totals 15 residues. The CDR3 bases are TGTGCCAGCAGCTTCGAAGCGGGAGCCACCGGGGAGCTGTTTTTT. Amino acids: CASSFEAGATGELFF.

V is TRBV27 and J is TRBJ2-1; D gene unclear. Looked up from germline, CDR1 is MNHEY and CDR2 is SMNVEV (reference sequence). This CDR3 contains 17 residues. The V end lost 5 bases, the J end lost 0 bases, and 17 bases lay between the germline ends. Here the CDR3 reads CASSLPPGHHSYNEQFF. CDR3 nucleotides: TGTGCCAGCAGTCTACCCCCGGGTCACCACTCCTACAATGAGCAGTTCTTC.

This clone showed up many times. The chain employs TRBV7-2 and TRBJ2-1; a weak D match, TRBD2 (5 bases). The V gene's germline CDR1 is SGHTA and CDR2 FQGNSA. V was cut by 5 bases and J by 0 bases, with 14 bases left in between. The CDR3 is 16 amino acids. CDR3 in DNA: TGTGCCAGCAGCCCAAACCCGGGGAGCTCCTACAATGAGCAGTTCTTC. Translated: CASSPNPGSSYNEQFF. Full variable domain (remainder filled in from reference TRBV7-2 and TRBJ2-1): GAGVSQSPSNKVTEKGKDVELRCDPISGHTALYWYRQSLGQGLEFLIYFQGNSAPDKSGLPSDRFSAERTGGSVSTLTIQRTQQEDSAVYLCASSPNPGSSYNEQFFGPGTRLTVL.

The chain employs TRBV5-5 and TRBJ2-2, with D perhaps TRBD1 (5 bases). Germline V gene data show CDR1 as SGHKS and CDR2 as YYEKEE (reference sequence). V dropped 3 bases and J dropped 0 bases, with 12 bases sitting between them. The CDR3 runs to 16 residues. This CDR3 reads CASSSRVGANTGELFF. CDR3 DNA: TGTGCCAGCAGCTCTCGGGTAGGGGCGAACACCGGGGAGCTGTTTTTT.

V and J are TRBV2 and TRBJ2-7; TRBD2 might be the D (5 bases). The V gene's germline CDR1 is SNHLY and CDR2 FYNNEI. CDR3 length equals 11 residues. V lost 8 bases and J 9 bases, leaving 14 bases between the germline ends. The CDR3 DNA sequence: TGTGCCAGCCTGGACTTTTTGGGGCAGTACTTC. Translation gives CASLDFLGQYF.

This clone has a single count. The CDR3 spells CASSLDSWGMAYEQYF. The CDR3 nucleotides are TGTGCCAGCAGCTTGGATTCGTGGGGGATGGCATACGAGCAGTACTTC. The chain combines TRBV5-6 with TRBJ2-7; D is perhaps TRBD1 or TRBD2 (5 bases each). The germline V and J ends were trimmed by 0 bases and 4 bases, with 17 bases remaining between them. The CDR3 totals 16 residues. Germline CDR1 is SGHDT and CDR2 is YYEEEE.